This is a list of T cell receptor beta chains from one sample in a study of CD8 T cells in Susac syndrome. MiXCR was run by TCRdb on the immunoSEQ multiplex PCR reads, yielding one entry per CDR3 protein. The table includes approximately 160,000 distinct CDR3 sequences, approximately 94% detected once. Sequenced material: CD4+ T cells from PBMCs. These receptor sequences come from a human donor with multiple sclerosis. The conserved cysteine and the conserved F or W are not part of the CDR3 here. D genes are given only for firm matches.

d_gene	j_gene	v_gene	CDR3aa
-	TRBJ2-7	TRBV10-3	AISESGKRYEQY
TRBD1	TRBJ2-5	TRBV9	ASSVGTGALGETQY
TRBD1	TRBJ2-5	TRBV2	ASSGSGGRETQY
TRBD1	TRBJ1-1	TRBV4-1	ASSQEQGGTEAF
-	TRBJ2-7	TRBV20-1	SVAGLVPLYEQY
-	TRBJ2-7	TRBV20-1	SPRHPSSYEQY
-	TRBJ1-4	TRBV12-3/TRBV12-4	ASSLASGEKLF
TRBD1	TRBJ1-1	TRBV12-3/TRBV12-4	ASSPWTGAAGTEAF
-	TRBJ2-5	TRBV29-1	SVRTPRLGETQY
-	TRBJ2-5	TRBV30	AWSPRSGYGVQETQY
TRBD2	TRBJ2-1	TRBV2	ASSVIAGEGEQF
TRBD2	TRBJ2-3	TRBV20-1	SARDYTDTQY
TRBD1	TRBJ2-7	TRBV6-5	ASRGQGESYEQY
-	TRBJ2-5	TRBV2	AISEVATQY
-	TRBJ1-5	TRBV10-3	AISEGAYSNQPQH
-	TRBJ1-2	TRBV11-1	ASSPGDGYT
TRBD1	TRBJ1-1	TRBV28	ASSPGGTGSFGIPEAF
TRBD2	TRBJ2-1	TRBV6-5	ASSYGTSGINEQF
TRBD1	TRBJ1-6	TRBV20-1	SARRTGLDPNSPLH
-	TRBJ2-7	TRBV29-1	SVGLTSYEQY
-	TRBJ2-7	TRBV4-1	ASSLRQVSEQY
TRBD1	TRBJ1-4	TRBV20-1	SATSPTGGEKLF
-	TRBJ1-5	TRBV6-6	ASRSPEGQPQH
-	TRBJ2-1	TRBV11-2	ASSLEPHSGYNEQF
TRBD2	TRBJ2-5	TRBV30	AWSVGTSGPETQY
TRBD1	TRBJ2-4	TRBV5-1	ASGTGTDIQY
TRBD2	TRBJ2-7	TRBV6-2/TRBV6-3	ASGASGGAYEQY
TRBD2	TRBJ2-3	TRBV20-1	SAPGLAGDTQY
TRBD2	TRBJ2-3	TRBV7-8	ASSPRGLAGATTQY
-	TRBJ2-3	TRBV29-1	SVSGDLRTDTQY
-	TRBJ2-1	TRBV27	ASSLRASVPSNEQF
-	TRBJ2-7	TRBV27	ASSSQPRSEQY
-	TRBJ2-7	TRBV27	ASSPWGGAPYEQY
-	TRBJ2-2	TRBV5-1	ASSLGVGGELF
-	TRBJ1-1	TRBV2	ASSEEIEKGDHTEAF
TRBD2	TRBJ2-3	TRBV12-3/TRBV12-4	ASRRPGTTSTDTQY
TRBD2	TRBJ2-1	TRBV9	ASSVDTSGWDEQF
TRBD1	TRBJ1-5	TRBV28	ASSNPDRVQPQH
TRBD2	TRBJ2-7	TRBV28	ASSNFGLAVYEQY
-	TRBJ2-1	TRBV2	ASTRDLNNEQF
TRBD2	TRBJ2-2	TRBV15	AARLAGAGELF
-	TRBJ2-2	TRBV18	ASSPQFVPRTGELF